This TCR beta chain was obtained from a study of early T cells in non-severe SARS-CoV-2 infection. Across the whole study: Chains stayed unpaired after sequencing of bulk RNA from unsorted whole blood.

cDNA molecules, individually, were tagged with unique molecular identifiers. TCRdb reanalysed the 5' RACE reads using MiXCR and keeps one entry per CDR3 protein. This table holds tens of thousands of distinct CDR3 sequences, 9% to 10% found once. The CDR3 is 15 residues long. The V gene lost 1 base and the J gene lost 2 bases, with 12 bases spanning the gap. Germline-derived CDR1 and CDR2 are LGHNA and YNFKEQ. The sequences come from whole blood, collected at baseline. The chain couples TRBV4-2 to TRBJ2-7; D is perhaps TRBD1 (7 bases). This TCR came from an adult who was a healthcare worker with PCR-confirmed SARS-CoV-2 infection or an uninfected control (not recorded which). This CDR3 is CASSQGRGQAYEQYF. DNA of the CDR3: TGTGCCAGCAGCCAAGGGAGGGGGCAGGCCTACGAGCAGTACTTC.